This is a list of T cell receptor beta chains from one sample in a study of T cell repertoires in cytomegalovirus infection. One entry per CDR3 protein, called by TCRdb with MiXCR from the reads. The sample records some 130,000 distinct CDR3 sequences, around 32% being singletons. For these receptors, no antigen is known. The sample here was CD8+ T cells from cultured PBMCs, taken from culture after CMV antigen stimulation. These receptor sequences come from a human donor in good health (CMV status not recorded). Some clones in this sample may be carry-over from other donors' samples. Each CDR3 is given with its conserved first and last residue. Each record gives: V gene, D gene, clone size, J gene, CDR3 protein, CDR3 DNA. The D gene is left open where the match is weak. Clone sizes are given selectively: once, few, many, or a class where the clone is expanded.

v_gene: TRBV20-1
d_gene: TRBD1
abundance: many
j_gene: TRBJ1-1
CDR3aa: CSAREGQVSTEAFF
CDR3nt: TGCAGTGCTAGAGAGGGACAGGTTTCGACTGAAGCTTTCTTT

v_gene: TRBV12-3/TRBV12-4
d_gene: TRBD2
abundance: -
j_gene: TRBJ2-2
CDR3aa: CASKRTSGGGGELFF
CDR3nt: TGTGCCAGCAAGCGTACTAGCGGGGGAGGTGGGGAGCTGTTTTTT

v_gene: TRBV7-2
d_gene: TRBD1
abundance: -
j_gene: TRBJ1-1
CDR3aa: CASSLPREGAFTNTEAFF
CDR3nt: TGTGCCAGCAGCTTGCCTCGAGAGGGGGCATTCACGAACACTGAAGCTTTCTTT

v_gene: TRBV20-1
d_gene: -
abundance: once
j_gene: TRBJ1-1
CDR3aa: CSARTLLTEAFF
CDR3nt: TGCAGTGCCCGGACATTACTTACTGAAGCTTTCTTT

v_gene: TRBV2
d_gene: -
abundance: -
j_gene: TRBJ2-7
CDR3aa: CASGDLFYEQYF
CDR3nt: TGTGCCAGCGGGGACCTCTTTTACGAGCAGTACTTC

v_gene: TRBV25-1
d_gene: -
abundance: few
j_gene: TRBJ1-2
CDR3aa: CASSVLGVAYGYTF
CDR3nt: TGTGCCAGCAGTGTCTTGGGGGTCGCCTATGGCTACACCTTC

v_gene: TRBV6-6
d_gene: -
abundance: -
j_gene: TRBJ2-1
CDR3aa: CASSFLQGPDNEQFF
CDR3nt: TGTGCCAGCAGTTTCCTACAGGGTCCCGACAATGAGCAGTTCTTC

v_gene: TRBV6-6
d_gene: TRBD1
abundance: -
j_gene: TRBJ1-6
CDR3aa: CASSYPRDRGEENSPLHF
CDR3nt: TGTGCCAGCAGTTACCCGCGGGACAGGGGGGAAGAGAATTCACCCCTCCACTTT

v_gene: TRBV7-3
d_gene: TRBD1
abundance: -
j_gene: TRBJ1-1
CDR3aa: CASSSTPGTGGRSEAFF
CDR3nt: TGTGCCAGCAGCTCAACCCCCGGGACAGGGGGCCGAAGTGAAGCTTTCTTT

v_gene: TRBV2
d_gene: -
abundance: many
j_gene: TRBJ2-5
CDR3aa: CASILSRLKGEETQYF
CDR3nt: TGTGCCAGCATTTTGAGCCGGCTTAAGGGGGAAGAGACCCAGTACTTC

v_gene: TRBV14
d_gene: TRBD1
abundance: few
j_gene: TRBJ2-1
CDR3aa: CASSLGQQAYNEQFF
CDR3nt: TGTGCCAGCAGCCTGGGACAGCAGGCCTACAATGAGCAGTTCTTC

v_gene: TRBV27
d_gene: TRBD1
abundance: few
j_gene: TRBJ1-6
CDR3aa: CASSLSVPTGTGFSYNSPLHF
CDR3nt: TGTGCCAGCAGTTTATCTGTACCAACCGGGACAGGTTTCTCCTATAATTCACCCCTCCACTTT

v_gene: TRBV7-6
d_gene: -
abundance: -
j_gene: TRBJ2-7
CDR3aa: CASSLTENYEQYF
CDR3nt: TGTGCCAGCAGCTTGACAGAAAACTACGAGCAGTACTTC

v_gene: TRBV7-9
d_gene: -
abundance: few
j_gene: TRBJ1-1
CDR3aa: CALNRGTEAFF
CDR3nt: TGTGCCTTAAACCGGGGCACTGAAGCTTTCTTT

v_gene: TRBV2
d_gene: TRBD2
abundance: -
j_gene: TRBJ2-5
CDR3aa: CASKPTSGGDLIETQYF
CDR3nt: TGTGCCAGCAAGCCTACTAGCGGGGGGGATCTCATAGAGACCCAGTACTTC

v_gene: TRBV27
d_gene: TRBD1
abundance: -
j_gene: TRBJ2-7
CDR3aa: CASRDRGIGNYEQYF
CDR3nt: TGTGCCAGCAGAGACAGGGGGATCGGAAACTACGAGCAGTACTTC

v_gene: TRBV7-8
d_gene: TRBD1
abundance: -
j_gene: TRBJ2-1
CDR3aa: CASSRDRGYNEQFF
CDR3nt: TGTGCCAGCAGCCGGGACAGGGGATACAATGAGCAGTTCTTC

v_gene: TRBV9
d_gene: -
abundance: -
j_gene: TRBJ2-7
CDR3aa: CASSDAMSYEQYF
CDR3nt: TGTGCCAGCAGCGATGCGATGTCCTACGAGCAGTACTTC

v_gene: TRBV11-2
d_gene: -
abundance: few
j_gene: TRBJ2-5
CDR3aa: CASSLAGFQETQYF
CDR3nt: TGTGCCAGCAGCTTAGCGGGCTTTCAAGAGACCCAGTACTTC

v_gene: TRBV9
d_gene: TRBD1
abundance: -
j_gene: TRBJ1-2
CDR3aa: CASSDDREIGYTF
CDR3nt: TGTGCCAGCAGCGATGACAGGGAGATTGGCTACACCTTC

v_gene: TRBV28
d_gene: -
abundance: -
j_gene: TRBJ2-7
CDR3aa: CASTRDIGDPYEQYF
CDR3nt: TGTGCCAGCACCAGGGACATTGGGGACCCCTACGAGCAGTACTTC

v_gene: TRBV5-8
d_gene: -
abundance: -
j_gene: TRBJ1-5
CDR3aa: CASSLWEVGNQPQHF
CDR3nt: TGTGCCAGCAGCTTGTGGGAGGTTGGCAATCAGCCCCAGCATTTT

v_gene: TRBV10-2
d_gene: -
abundance: once
j_gene: TRBJ1-1
CDR3aa: CASSESAGTLNTEAFF
CDR3nt: TGCGCCAGCAGTGAGTCGGCAGGGACTCTGAATACTGAAGCTTTCTTT

v_gene: TRBV27
d_gene: TRBD1
abundance: -
j_gene: TRBJ2-7
CDR3aa: CASSKGGGYEQYF
CDR3nt: TGTGCCAGCAGTAAAGGGGGCGGCTACGAGCAGTACTTC

v_gene: TRBV12-5
d_gene: TRBD2
abundance: few
j_gene: TRBJ2-1
CDR3aa: CASGTGGFDEQFF
CDR3nt: TGTGCTAGTGGTACGGGGGGATTTGATGAGCAGTTCTTC

v_gene: TRBV2
d_gene: -
abundance: -
j_gene: TRBJ2-1
CDR3aa: CASTPHHNEQFF
CDR3nt: TGTGCCAGCACCCCCCACCACAATGAGCAGTTCTTC

v_gene: TRBV7-9
d_gene: TRBD1
abundance: many
j_gene: TRBJ1-2
CDR3aa: CASSLDRGLRGGYTF
CDR3nt: TGTGCCAGCAGCTTAGATAGGGGGCTTCGTGGAGGCTACACCTTC

v_gene: TRBV2
d_gene: TRBD2
abundance: -
j_gene: TRBJ2-3
CDR3aa: CASSPLTSGASTDTQYF
CDR3nt: TGTGCCAGCAGCCCCCTGACTAGCGGGGCTAGCACAGATACGCAGTATTTT

v_gene: TRBV6-1
d_gene: TRBD1
abundance: few
j_gene: TRBJ2-7
CDR3aa: CASSPQGQGTYEQYF
CDR3nt: TGTGCCAGCAGTCCCCAGGGACAGGGGACCTACGAGCAGTACTTC

v_gene: TRBV7-9
d_gene: -
abundance: few
j_gene: TRBJ2-1
CDR3aa: CASSHNEQFF
CDR3nt: TGTGCCAGCAGTCACAATGAGCAGTTCTTC

v_gene: TRBV11-3
d_gene: -
abundance: many
j_gene: TRBJ2-1
CDR3aa: CASSFGFNEQFF
CDR3nt: TGTGCCAGCAGCTTTGGGTTCAATGAGCAGTTCTTC

v_gene: TRBV7-2
d_gene: -
abundance: many
j_gene: TRBJ2-3
CDR3aa: CASSQGSTDTQYF
CDR3nt: TGTGCCAGCAGCCAGGGGAGCACAGATACGCAGTATTTT

v_gene: TRBV28
d_gene: TRBD1
abundance: few
j_gene: TRBJ2-7
CDR3aa: CASKGQGMSYEQYF
CDR3nt: TGTGCCAGCAAAGGACAGGGAATGTCCTACGAGCAGTACTTC

v_gene: TRBV27
d_gene: -
abundance: -
j_gene: TRBJ1-2
CDR3aa: CASSFTALAEFDYGYTF
CDR3nt: TGTGCCAGCAGTTTCACAGCCCTGGCAGAGTTTGACTATGGCTACACCTTC

v_gene: TRBV23-1
d_gene: TRBD2
abundance: -
j_gene: TRBJ2-7
CDR3aa: CASTRDGASGGAGVEQYF
CDR3nt: TGCGCCAGCACGCGAGACGGGGCTAGCGGGGGGGCAGGAGTTGAGCAGTACTTC

v_gene: TRBV7-2
d_gene: TRBD2
abundance: -
j_gene: TRBJ2-2
CDR3aa: CASTKSPGGGAPGELFF
CDR3nt: TGTGCCAGCACCAAGAGTCCCGGCGGGGGGGCCCCCGGGGAGCTGTTTTTT

v_gene: TRBV7-9
d_gene: -
abundance: many
j_gene: TRBJ2-3
CDR3aa: CASSFVGGQGDTQYF
CDR3nt: TGTGCCAGCAGCTTCGTAGGGGGTCAAGGAGATACGCAGTATTTT

v_gene: TRBV7-2
d_gene: -
abundance: few
j_gene: TRBJ1-5
CDR3aa: CASSLDYSNQPQHF
CDR3nt: TGTGCCAGCAGCTTAGACTATAGCAATCAGCCCCAGCATTTT

v_gene: TRBV12-3/TRBV12-4
d_gene: TRBD1
abundance: -
j_gene: TRBJ1-2
CDR3aa: CASSTTGTGDGYTF
CDR3nt: TGTGCCAGCAGTACAACCGGGACAGGGGATGGCTACACCTTC

v_gene: TRBV12-3/TRBV12-4
d_gene: -
abundance: many
j_gene: TRBJ2-2
CDR3aa: CASSFDTGELFF
CDR3nt: TGTGCCAGCAGTTTTGACACCGGGGAGCTGTTTTTT

v_gene: TRBV20-1
d_gene: -
abundance: -
j_gene: TRBJ1-6
CDR3aa: CSARDLGGQGGRSPLHF
CDR3nt: TGCAGTGCTAGAGATTTGGGCGGGCAGGGAGGACGTTCACCCCTCCACTTT

v_gene: TRBV7-8
d_gene: -
abundance: many
j_gene: TRBJ1-6
CDR3aa: CASSFGSEVPNSPLHF
CDR3nt: TGTGCCAGCAGCTTTGGATCCGAGGTCCCAAATTCACCCCTCCACTTT

v_gene: TRBV18
d_gene: TRBD1
abundance: -
j_gene: TRBJ2-7
CDR3aa: CASSPLRTGKIGPYEQYF
CDR3nt: TGTGCCAGCTCACCCCTTCGGACAGGGAAGATAGGGCCCTACGAGCAGTACTTC

v_gene: TRBV7-2
d_gene: -
abundance: many
j_gene: TRBJ1-2
CDR3aa: CASSLGTALLNYGYTF
CDR3nt: TGTGCCAGCAGCTTAGGGACAGCCCTACTTAACTATGGCTACACCTTC

v_gene: TRBV2
d_gene: -
abundance: -
j_gene: TRBJ2-3
CDR3aa: CASRGTDTQYF
CDR3nt: TGTGCCAGCAGGGGCACAGATACGCAGTATTTT

v_gene: TRBV4-1
d_gene: -
abundance: few
j_gene: TRBJ1-1
CDR3aa: CASSQVPSGIMNTEAFF
CDR3nt: TGCGCCAGCAGCCAGGTCCCATCAGGGATCATGAACACTGAAGCTTTCTTT

v_gene: TRBV7-8
d_gene: -
abundance: -
j_gene: TRBJ1-1
CDR3aa: CASSPLFVRAEAFF
CDR3nt: TGTGCCAGCAGCCCCCTGTTTGTCAGGGCTGAAGCTTTCTTT

v_gene: TRBV6-5
d_gene: -
abundance: -
j_gene: TRBJ2-7
CDR3aa: CASTPLGEYEQYF
CDR3nt: TGTGCCAGCACCCCGTTGGGGGAATACGAGCAGTACTTC

v_gene: TRBV12-3/TRBV12-4
d_gene: -
abundance: -
j_gene: TRBJ1-1
CDR3aa: CASSYTEAFF
CDR3nt: TGTGCCAGCAGTTACACTGAAGCTTTCTTT

v_gene: TRBV10-3
d_gene: -
abundance: -
j_gene: TRBJ2-7
CDR3aa: CAISLDRTYEQYF
CDR3nt: TGTGCCATCAGTTTAGACCGTACCTACGAGCAGTACTTC

v_gene: TRBV7-8
d_gene: -
abundance: few
j_gene: TRBJ1-1
CDR3aa: CASSFPGTGGFTEAFF
CDR3nt: TGTGCCAGCAGCTTTCCCGGGACGGGGGGGTTCACTGAAGCTTTCTTT

v_gene: TRBV28
d_gene: -
abundance: many
j_gene: TRBJ1-2
CDR3aa: CASSLPRTFEANYGYTF
CDR3nt: TGTGCCAGCAGTCTCCCCCGGACCTTCGAAGCTAACTATGGCTACACCTTC

v_gene: TRBV27
d_gene: TRBD2
abundance: once
j_gene: TRBJ2-1
CDR3aa: CASSLPLAGDHNEQFF
CDR3nt: TGTGCCAGCAGTTTACCACTAGCGGGGGACCACAATGAGCAGTTCTTC

v_gene: TRBV12-3/TRBV12-4
d_gene: -
abundance: many
j_gene: TRBJ1-1
CDR3aa: CASSATLGTEAFF
CDR3nt: TGTGCCAGCAGTGCTACTCTAGGGACTGAAGCTTTCTTT

v_gene: TRBV7-6
d_gene: -
abundance: few
j_gene: TRBJ1-1
CDR3aa: CASSLDGQAFF
CDR3nt: TGTGCCAGCAGCTTAGATGGGCAAGCTTTCTTT

v_gene: TRBV29-1
d_gene: -
abundance: -
j_gene: TRBJ1-2
CDR3aa: CSVEDGYYGYTF
CDR3nt: TGCAGCGTTGAGGACGGCTACTATGGCTACACCTTC